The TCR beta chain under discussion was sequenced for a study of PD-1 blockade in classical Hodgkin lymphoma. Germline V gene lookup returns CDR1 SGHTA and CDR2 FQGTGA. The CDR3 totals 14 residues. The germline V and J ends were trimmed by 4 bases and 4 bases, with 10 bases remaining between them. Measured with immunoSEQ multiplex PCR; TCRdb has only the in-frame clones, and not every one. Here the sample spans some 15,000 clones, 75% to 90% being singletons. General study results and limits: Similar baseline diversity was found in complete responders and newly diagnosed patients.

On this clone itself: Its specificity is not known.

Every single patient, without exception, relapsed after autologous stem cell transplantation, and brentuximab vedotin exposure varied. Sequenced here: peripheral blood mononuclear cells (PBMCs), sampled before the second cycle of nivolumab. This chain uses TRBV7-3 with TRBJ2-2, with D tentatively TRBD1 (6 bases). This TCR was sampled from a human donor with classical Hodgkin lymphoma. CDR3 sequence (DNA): TGTGCCAGCAGCTCAGCAGGGGCCACCGGGGAGCTGTTTTTT. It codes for CASSSAGATGELFF.